The T cell receptor (beta chain) described here comes from a study of graft-versus-host responses after intestinal transplantation (dated by TCRdb to about 2021). Study-level background: Recipients received multivisceral, liver-intestinal, or isolated intestinal transplants. Every recipient was given anti-thymocyte globulin induction, followed by roughly 3 years of maintenance tacrolimus and steroids. Bulk TCR-beta CDR3 sequencing was used to track graft-versus-host and host-versus-graft alloreactive T cell clones in the graft, circulation and bone marrow after intestinal transplantation. To identify alloreactive clones, pre-transplant mixed lymphocyte reaction products were sequenced and then compared with unstimulated pre-transplant donor and recipient T cells. A cohort of about 26 intestinal transplant recipients, including one retransplant, was enrolled, and a few patients lacking pretransplant specimens were excluded. Donor T cell macrochimerism was defined as a peak of at least 4% donor T cells among recipient peripheral blood mononuclear cells. Instead of going to the commercial service, samples from a few later patients were sequenced in-house on an Illumina MiSeq and processed with MiXCR. The investigation overall reported the following: Early after transplant, peak levels of circulating GvH clones were found to be associated with declines in HvG clones. Patients with donor T cell macrochimerism had high GvH to HvG T cell clonal ratios in their allografts. The relatively low number and heterogeneity of intestinal transplant patients limited the conclusions. GvH clones turned up in recipient bone marrow, with some appearing earlier in ileal mucosa or blood, a pattern consistent with an intestinal mucosal origin.

Interpreted using the paper, the time point label stands for: cells obtained before transplantation from donor or recipient. CD3+CD4+ and CD3+CD8+ populations were FACS-sorted from unstimulated pre-transplant donor and recipient cells taken from spleen or lymph nodes. From the cysteine through the phenylalanine, the CDR3 covers 16 amino acids. The DNA shown is the 48-base CDR3, in frame from base 1. V is reduced by 0 bases and J by 5 bases, leaving a spacing of 15 bases between them. Based on the germline V gene, the CDR1 and CDR2 sequences are SGHRS and YFSETQ. Library construction relied on the immunoSEQ multiplex PCR assay. In most patients, genomic DNA was isolated using the Qiagen DNeasy Blood and Tissue Kit and sent frozen to Adaptive Biotechnologies for TCR sequencing. Adaptive Biotechnologies carried out high-throughput TCR-beta CDR3 sequencing of genomic DNA for most patients. Per the source publication's procedure: TCR sequencing data were retrieved from Adaptive's ImmunoSEQ software for some 17 patients, whereas a few other patients were processed with MiXCR and VDJtools. To correct CD4 versus CD8 sorting errors, sequences present in both subsets at a frequency ratio below 5:1 were removed. CDR3 nucleotide sequences shared between donor and recipient were removed because their origin could not be assigned. Alloreactive clones required at least 2-fold expansion over unstimulated cells and minimum CFSE-low frequency of 0.002% (template counts) or 0.001% (read counts). A clone was considered mappable if detected in the sequenced pre-transplant spleen, lymph node, or MLR CFSE-low populations of the donor or recipient. The cumulative frequency of alloreactive clones was calculated as a percentage of all sequences, weighted by copy number. The table was pulled from immuneACCESS by TCRdb, which kept in-frame rearrangements only. Such tables lose some clones; where checked, under half of the loss comes from unresolved V genes, and the rest has no known cause. The V and J calls and clone size were taken over from that table, and D and trimming were inferred from the DNA. This sample is represented by approximately 93,000 clones; under 95% of them were singletons. Roughly 0.069% of the sample comes from the top ten.

As regards this clone: Which antigen it targets is not known. No qualities accompany the bases; no much larger clone lies one base away.

This specimen consisted of unstimulated CD8+ T cells sorted from spleen or lymph node cells, obtained before transplant. The chain links TRBV5-1 with TRBJ2-1; a tentative D match to TRBD2 spans 6 bases. This clonotype was obtained from a human donor who was the organ donor for an intestinal transplant. DNA sequence: TGCGCCAGCAGCTTGGCCGGGACTCCTCTTCACAATGAGCAGTTCTTC. It is translated as CASSLAGTPLHNEQFF.